Following are 2 T cell receptor beta chains from one sample sequenced in a study of T cell responses to AZD1222 COVID-19 vaccine. Libraries were prepared by immunoSEQ multiplex PCR; TCRdb keeps only in-frame clonotypes and omits some of them. The repertoire has more than 95,000 clones, around 88% of them found once; the top ten carry about 7.4%. Sequencing used peripheral blood, obtained 28 days after the second AZD1222 dose. These receptors came from an adult who received the AZD1222 COVID-19 vaccine.

The chain links TRBV9 to TRBJ2-1, with 14 bases fitting TRBD2. Germline values: CDR1 SGDLS, CDR2 YYNGEE. This CDR3 spans 18 amino acids. The junction had 8 bases not matched to a gene; V was cut back by 3 bases and J by 3 bases. The CDR3 region has the DNA TGTGCCAGCAGCGGATTGGGACTAGCGGGGGCCAGCTACAATGAGCAGTTCTTC. Residues: CASSGLGLAGASYNEQFF. The whole variable domain, remainder taken from reference TRBV9 and TRBJ2-1, is DSGVTQTPKHLITATGQRVTLRCSPRSGDLSVYWYQQSLDQGLQFLIQYYNGEERAKGNILERFSAQQFPDLHSELNLSSLELGDSALYFCASSGLGLAGASYNEQFFGPGTRLTVL.

The chain is built from TRBV7-3 and TRBJ2-7; a weak D match, TRBD2 (6 bases). The CDR3 extends over 14 amino acids. Looked up from germline, CDR1 is SGHTA and CDR2 is FQGTGA. The V and J ends lost 2 bases and 5 bases respectively, with 13 bases between them. DNA for the CDR3: TGTGCCAGCAGCTTAGTCGCGGGAACGCACGAGCAGTACTTC. This translates into CASSLVAGTHEQYF.